Sequencing of this T cell receptor (beta chain) was carried out in a study of blood T cell repertoires in COVID-19. Study at large: The study drew acute and convalescent COVID-19 samples from the United States, Italy and Spain. Sources were T cells, B-cell-depleted T cells, or PBMCs; the material itself was cDNA or gDNA.

The CDR3 totals 16 residues. Germline CDR1 is KGHSH and CDR2 is LQKENI. J was trimmed by 7 bases and V by 2 bases; bases with no gene match: 11. Source study methods: Scientists estimated how many nucleated cells there were by amplifying reference gene primers. The method was immunoSEQ multiplex PCR; TCRdb's version includes in-frame clones alone and lacks a portion of them. Clone size and the V and J calls come from that table; the DNA yielded D and trimming. The sample includes 35,000 to 40,000 clones, approximately 84% seen only once; the top ten take 25% to 30%. The gene calls are TRBV18 and TRBJ2-1, with 7 positions matching TRBD1. The receptor comes from a man older than 75 with active or convalescent COVID-19. The material sequenced was peripheral blood. CDR3 in amino acids: CASSPSGLQGSNEQFF. CDR3 DNA sequence: TGTGCCAGCTCACCATCCGGATTACAGGGGTCAAATGAGCAGTTCTTC.